The 16 T cell receptor beta chains reported below all come from one sample, sequenced in a study. TCRdb re-analysed the 5' RACE reads in MiXCR, keeping a single row per CDR3 protein. The sample lists some 62,000 distinct CDR3 sequences; 25% to 30% were seen once. Sequencing input: tumor-infiltrating naive CD4+ T cells sorted from the breast tumor. Subset described: naive CD4+ T cells, CD4+CD45RA+CD25-. The receptor source for this set is a female donor with breast cancer.

V and J are TRBV6-5 and TRBJ2-1; 7 nucleotides align to TRBD1. This CDR3 spans 14 amino acids. The germline V gene has CDR1 MNHEY and CDR2 SVGAGI. J was trimmed by 3 bases and V by 4 bases; bases with no gene match: 3. CDR3 in DNA: TGTGCCAGCAGTTTAAGGGGGCACTACAATGAGCAGTTCTTC. Encoded protein: CASSLRGHYNEQFF.

With respect to this clonotype: Germline is not matched at one junction end, which may reflect a read error. This chain links TRBV6-1 with TRBJ1-6; D unresolved. Germline loops: CDR1 MNHNS, CDR2 SASEGT. This CDR3 is 13 amino acids long. The CDR3 reads CATGSERNSPLQF. The CDR3 DNA reads TGTGCCACCGGATCGGAAAGAAATTCACCCCTCCAGTTT.

This clonotype occurred many times. The gene calls are TRBV28 and TRBJ1-1; 8 positions match TRBD1. The CDR3 is made up of 14 amino acids. J lost 4 bases, V lost 5 bases, and 6 bases had no gene match. The germline CDR1 and CDR2 sequences are MDHEN and SYDVKM. The CDR3 bases are TGTGCCAGCAGTGAGACAGGGGTCGGCACTGAAGCTTTCTTT. It encodes CASSETGVGTEAFF.

A single count supports this clonotype. Being one base from a much bigger clone, this may be a read error. The DNA for the CDR3 is TGTGCCAGCAGTAACACCGGGACATCTGAAGCTGTCTTT. It is translated as CASSNTGTSEAVF. This chain uses TRBV28 with TRBJ1-1; D is perhaps TRBD1 (6 bases). The CDR3 length is 13 residues. CDR1 is MDHEN, CDR2 SYDVKM, per germline.

This clonotype was seen ten or more times. The J gene is TRBJ2-2, the V gene TRBV5-1; D is ambiguous. Trimming took 1 base from V and 6 from J, leaving 7 bases between them. CDR3 size: 13 residues. The germline V gene encodes CDR1 SGHRS and CDR2 YFSETQ. The CDR3 DNA sequence: TGCGCCAGCAGCTTGCTCGAATCCGGGGAGCTGTTTTTT. This codes for CASSLLESGELFF.

The chain carries TRBV12-3 or TRBV12-4 and TRBJ1-2; TRBD1 matches 7 bases. This CDR3 has 13 amino acids. Trimming at V came to 3 bases and at J to 8 bases, leaving 6 bases not matched to a gene. The CDR3 nucleotides are TGTGCCAGCAGTTTTGGGCAGGGGGACGGCTACACCTTC. It encodes CASSFGQGDGYTF.

Only a few counts were recorded for this clonotype. The rearrangement uses TRBV25-1 and TRBJ1-1; D is perhaps TRBD1 (6 bases). Germline CDR1 is MGHDK and CDR2 is SYGVNS. Trimming took 6 bases from V and 1 from J, leaving 12 bases between them. The length of the CDR3 is 14 residues. The CDR3 DNA reads as TGTGCCAGCAGGGGGGGGCGGGCGAACACTGAAGCTTTCTTT. Its translation is CASRGGRANTEAFF.

In this sample, this clonotype turned up many times. This chain connects TRBV6-1 to TRBJ1-5; 8 nucleotides align to TRBD1. This CDR3 is built from 14 residues. The V gene end was trimmed by 5 bases and the J gene end by 4 bases; junction bases not matched to a gene: 4. CDR1 and CDR2 (germline): MNHNS, SASEGT. DNA of the CDR3: TGTGCCAGCAGTCAGGACAGGGTAAATCAGCCCCAGCATTTT. This encodes CASSQDRVNQPQHF.

The chain joins TRBV30 to TRBJ2-5; weak D call: TRBD1 (5 bases). The CDR3 covers 14 residues. The V gene lost 4 bases and the J gene lost 2 bases, with 14 bases spanning the gap. The germline V gene has CDR1 GTSNPN and CDR2 SVGIG (reference sequence). The CDR3 is CAWTGRPRQETQYF. The CDR3 DNA reads TGTGCCTGGACAGGGCGGCCCCGGCAAGAGACCCAGTACTTC.

V gene TRBV20-1 combines with J gene TRBJ1-1; 8 bases map to TRBD1. V lost 0 bases and J lost 4; bases outside the gene matches: 10. Germline V gene data show CDR1 as DFQATT and CDR2 as SNEGSKA (reference sequence). This CDR3 is 16 amino acids long. The CDR3 is CSARDPRTGRGTEAFF. The DNA of the CDR3 is TGCAGTGCTAGAGATCCCCGGACAGGGCGGGGCACTGAAGCTTTCTTT.

Turning to this clonotype: One junction end does not reproduce the germline sequence, and a read error may be involved. This sequence joins TRBV4-1 and TRBJ2-4, with unresolved D. The CDR3 is made up of 14 amino acids. CDR1 MGHRA and CDR2 YSYEKL come from the germline V gene. For the CDR3, the DNA is TGCGCCAGCAGCGTCGGTTTAGCCAAAAACATTCAGCACTTC. Protein: CASSVGLAKNIQHF.

This sequence joins TRBV11-2 and TRBJ1-2; D may be TRBD1 (5 bases). CDR1 and CDR2 (germline): SGHAT, FQNNGV. This CDR3 is 13 amino acids long. V lost 5 bases and J lost 3, with 10 bases in between. The CDR3 loop reads CASSPRQHYGYTF. The DNA for the CDR3 is TGTGCCAGCAGCCCCAGACAGCACTATGGCTACACCTTC.

This clonotype was counted a few times. The chain has TRBV7-2 and TRBJ2-5; the match to TRBD2 covers 13 bases. This CDR3 is 17 amino acids long. J was trimmed by 2 bases and V by 4 bases; bases with no gene match: 7. Looked up from germline, CDR1 is SGHTA and CDR2 is FQGNSA. CDR3 coding DNA: TGTGCCAGCAGCTACCGAGGGGGACTAGCGGGGCAAGAGACCCAGTACTTC. This codes for CASSYRGGLAGQETQYF.

This clonotype was found many times. This chain joins TRBV5-1 and TRBJ2-7; the D gene is possibly TRBD2 (6 bases). Germline assignment: CDR1 SGHRS and CDR2 YFSETQ. V lost 5 bases, J lost 4 bases, and 10 bases lay in between. The length of the CDR3 is 12 residues. DNA for the CDR3: TGCGCCAGCAGGGGCAGCGGGTACGAGCAGTACTTC. This sequence encodes CASRGSGYEQYF.

This chain joins TRBV7-2 and TRBJ2-7, with 9 nucleotides matching TRBD1. CDR1 SGHTA and CDR2 FQGNSA come from the germline V gene. With 0 bases clipped from V and 6 bases from J, the junction kept 6 bases outside the gene matches. The CDR3 consists of 15 residues. The CDR3 here is CASSLAKGQGAEQYF. The CDR3, as DNA: TGTGCCAGCAGCTTAGCAAAGGGACAGGGAGCCGAGCAGTACTTC.

The chain is built from TRBV5-1 and TRBJ2-5; D may match TRBD1 or TRBD2 (5 bases each). The CDR3 is 14 amino acids. Germline-derived CDR1 and CDR2 are SGHRS and YFSETQ. Trimming took 1 base from V and 5 from J, leaving 12 bases between them. Here the CDR3 reads CASSLSGGKETQYF. The CDR3 region has the DNA TGCGCCAGCAGCTTGAGTGGGGGAAAGGAGACCCAGTACTTC.